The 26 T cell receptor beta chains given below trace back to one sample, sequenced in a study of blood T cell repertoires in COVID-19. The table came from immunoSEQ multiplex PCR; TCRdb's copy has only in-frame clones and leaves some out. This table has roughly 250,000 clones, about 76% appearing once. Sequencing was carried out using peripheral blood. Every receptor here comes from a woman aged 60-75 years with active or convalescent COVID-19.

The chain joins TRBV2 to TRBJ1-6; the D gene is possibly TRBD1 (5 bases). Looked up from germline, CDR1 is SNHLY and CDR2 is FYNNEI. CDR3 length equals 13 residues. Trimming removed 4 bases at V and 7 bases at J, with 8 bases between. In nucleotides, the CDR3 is TGTGCCAGCAGTGGACAGCCCAATTCACCCCTCCACTTT. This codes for CASSGQPNSPLHF.

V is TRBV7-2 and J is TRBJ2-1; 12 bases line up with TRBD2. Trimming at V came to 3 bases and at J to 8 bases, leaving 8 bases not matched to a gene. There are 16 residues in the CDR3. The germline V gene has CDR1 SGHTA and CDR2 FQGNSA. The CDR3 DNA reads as TGTGCCAGCAGCTTCGGTACTAGCGGGGGGTTCTATGAGCAGTTCTTC. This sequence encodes CASSFGTSGGFYEQFF. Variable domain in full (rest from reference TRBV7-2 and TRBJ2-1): GAGVSQSPSNKVTEKGKDVELRCDPISGHTALYWYRQSLGQGLEFLIYFQGNSAPDKSGLPSDRFSAERTGGSVSTLTIQRTQQEDSAVYLCASSFGTSGGFYEQFFGPGTRLTVL.

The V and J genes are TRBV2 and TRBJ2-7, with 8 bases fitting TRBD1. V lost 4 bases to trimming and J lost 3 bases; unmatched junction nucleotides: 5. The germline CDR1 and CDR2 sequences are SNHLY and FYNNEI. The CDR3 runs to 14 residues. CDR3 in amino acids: CASSGSRGLYEQYF. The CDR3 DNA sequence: TGTGCCAGCAGTGGGTCCAGGGGGCTCTACGAGCAGTACTTC.

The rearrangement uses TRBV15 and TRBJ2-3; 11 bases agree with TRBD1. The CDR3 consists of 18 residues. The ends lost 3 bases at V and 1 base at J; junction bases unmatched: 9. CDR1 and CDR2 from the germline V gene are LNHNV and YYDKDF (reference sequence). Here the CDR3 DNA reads TGTGCCACCAGCAGCCTTAAAGGACAGGGGGCGGGCACAGATACGCAGTATTTT. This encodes CATSSLKGQGAGTDTQYF.

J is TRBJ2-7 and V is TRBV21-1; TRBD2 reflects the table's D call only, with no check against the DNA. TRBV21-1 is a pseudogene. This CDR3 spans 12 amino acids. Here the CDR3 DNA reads TGTGCCAGCAGCGGGGCGGGCGGGAGCGGTACCTTC. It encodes CASSGAGGSGTF.

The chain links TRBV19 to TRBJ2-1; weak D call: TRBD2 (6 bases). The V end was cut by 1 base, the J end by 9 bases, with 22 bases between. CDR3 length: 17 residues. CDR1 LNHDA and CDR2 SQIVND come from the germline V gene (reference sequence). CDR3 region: CASSIVLRGGTRGEQFF. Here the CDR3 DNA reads TGTGCCAGTAGTATAGTACTCCGCGGCGGGACCCGGGGTGAGCAGTTCTTC. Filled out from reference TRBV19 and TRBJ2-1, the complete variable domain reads DGGITQSPKYLFRKEGQNVTLSCEQNLNHDAMYWYRQDPGQGLRLIYYSQIVNDFQKGDIAEGYSVSREKKESFPLTVTSAQKNPTAFYLCASSIVLRGGTRGEQFFGPGTRLTVL.

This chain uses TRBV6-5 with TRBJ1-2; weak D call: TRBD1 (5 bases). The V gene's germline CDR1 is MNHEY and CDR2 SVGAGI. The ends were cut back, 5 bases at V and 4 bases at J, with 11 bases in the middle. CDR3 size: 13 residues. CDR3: CASSRGGRYGYTF. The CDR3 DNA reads TGTGCCAGCAGTAGGGGCGGACGCTATGGCTACACCTTC.

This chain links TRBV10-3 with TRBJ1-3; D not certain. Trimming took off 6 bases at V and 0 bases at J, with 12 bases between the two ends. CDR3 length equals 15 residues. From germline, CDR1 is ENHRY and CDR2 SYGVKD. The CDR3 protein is CAIRQAGPSGNTIYF. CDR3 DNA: TGTGCCATCAGGCAGGCGGGCCCCTCTGGAAACACCATATATTTT.

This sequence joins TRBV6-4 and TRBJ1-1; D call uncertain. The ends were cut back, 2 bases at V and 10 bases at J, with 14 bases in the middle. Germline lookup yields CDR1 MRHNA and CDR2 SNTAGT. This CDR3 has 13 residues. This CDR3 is CASSDLPLGGAFF. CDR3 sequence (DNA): TGTGCCAGCAGTGACCTGCCTCTTGGAGGAGCTTTCTTT.

This chain's CDR3 is CASSLLAGGYNEQFF. CDR3 DNA sequence: TGTGCCAGCAGCTTACTAGCGGGGGGCTACAATGAGCAGTTCTTC. The chain has TRBV7-3 and TRBJ2-1; the match to TRBD2 covers 11 bases. From germline, CDR1 is SGHTA and CDR2 FQGTGA. The CDR3 consists of 15 residues. The ends lost 2 bases at V and 3 bases at J; junction bases unmatched: 0. The entire variable domain, with the rest obtained from reference TRBV7-3 and TRBJ2-1, is as follows: GAGVSQTPSNKVTEKGKYVELRCDPISGHTALYWYRQSLGQGPEFLIYFQGTGAADDSGLPNDRFFAVRPEGSVSTLKIQRTERGDSAVYLCASSLLAGGYNEQFFGPGTRLTVL.

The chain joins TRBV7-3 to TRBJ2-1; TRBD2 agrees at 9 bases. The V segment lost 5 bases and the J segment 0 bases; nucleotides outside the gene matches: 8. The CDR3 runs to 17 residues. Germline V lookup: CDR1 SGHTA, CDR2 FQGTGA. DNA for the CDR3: TGTGCCAGCAGCAAATTAGCGGGGGAGCCCTCCTACAATGAGCAGTTCTTC. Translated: CASSKLAGEPSYNEQFF. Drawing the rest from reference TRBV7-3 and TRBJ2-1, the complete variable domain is GAGVSQTPSNKVTEKGKYVELRCDPISGHTALYWYRQSLGQGPEFLIYFQGTGAADDSGLPNDRFFAVRPEGSVSTLKIQRTERGDSAVYLCASSKLAGEPSYNEQFFGPGTRLTVL.

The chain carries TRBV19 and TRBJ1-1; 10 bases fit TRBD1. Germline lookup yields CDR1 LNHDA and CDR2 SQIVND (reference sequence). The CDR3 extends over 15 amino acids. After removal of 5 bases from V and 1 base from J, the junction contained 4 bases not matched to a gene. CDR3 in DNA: TGTGCCAGTAGTGAGGACAGGGGGTGGAACACTGAAGCTTTCTTT. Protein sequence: CASSEDRGWNTEAFF.

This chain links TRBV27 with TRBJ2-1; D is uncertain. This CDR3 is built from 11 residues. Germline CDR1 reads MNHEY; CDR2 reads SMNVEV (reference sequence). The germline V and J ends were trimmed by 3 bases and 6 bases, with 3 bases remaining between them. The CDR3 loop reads CASSFGNEQFF. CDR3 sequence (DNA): TGTGCCAGCAGTTTCGGCAATGAGCAGTTCTTC.

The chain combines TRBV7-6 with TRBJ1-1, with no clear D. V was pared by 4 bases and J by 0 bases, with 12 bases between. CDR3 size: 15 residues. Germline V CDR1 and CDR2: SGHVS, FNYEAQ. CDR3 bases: TGTGCCAGCAGCTCCACCGGCAGGATGAACACTGAAGCTTTCTTT. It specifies CASSSTGRMNTEAFF.

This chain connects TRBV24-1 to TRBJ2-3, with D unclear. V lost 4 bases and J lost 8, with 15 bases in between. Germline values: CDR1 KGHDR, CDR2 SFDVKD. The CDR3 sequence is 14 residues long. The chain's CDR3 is CATSDPLDPSTQYF. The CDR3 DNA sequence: TGTGCCACCAGTGACCCGCTAGACCCTAGTACGCAGTATTTT.

The CDR3 region is CASSSGGVYGYTF. DNA for the CDR3: TGTGCCAGCAGTTCGGGGGGGGTGTATGGCTACACCTTC. This chain uses TRBV12-3 or TRBV12-4 with TRBJ1-2; TRBD1 might be the D (5 bases). Trimming took off 4 bases at V and 5 bases at J, with 11 bases between the two ends. CDR3 length: 13 amino acids.

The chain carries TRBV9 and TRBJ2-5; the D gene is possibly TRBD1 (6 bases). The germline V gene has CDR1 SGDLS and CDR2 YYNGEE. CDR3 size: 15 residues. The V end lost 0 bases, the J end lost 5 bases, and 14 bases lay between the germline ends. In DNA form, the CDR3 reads TGTGCCAGCAGCGTAGGTTGGGGGCTCCATGAGACCCAGTACTTC. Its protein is CASSVGWGLHETQYF.

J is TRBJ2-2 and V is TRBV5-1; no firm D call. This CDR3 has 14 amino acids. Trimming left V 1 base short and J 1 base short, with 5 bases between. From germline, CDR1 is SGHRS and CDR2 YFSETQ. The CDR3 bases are TGCGCCAGCAGCTTGTCGGTGAACACCGGGGAGCTGTTTTTT. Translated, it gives CASSLSVNTGELFF.

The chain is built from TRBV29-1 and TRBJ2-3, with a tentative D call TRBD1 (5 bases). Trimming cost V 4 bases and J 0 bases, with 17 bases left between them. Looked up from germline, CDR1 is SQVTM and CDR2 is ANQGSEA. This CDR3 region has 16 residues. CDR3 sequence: CSVGRLSAGSTDTQYF. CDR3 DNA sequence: TGCAGCGTTGGTCGGTTGTCGGCAGGGAGCACAGATACGCAGTATTTT.

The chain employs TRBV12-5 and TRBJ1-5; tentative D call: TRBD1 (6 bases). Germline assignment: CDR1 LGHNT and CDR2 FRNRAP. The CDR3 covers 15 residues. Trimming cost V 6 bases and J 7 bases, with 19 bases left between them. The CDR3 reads CASGPSSGEGQPQHF. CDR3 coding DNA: TGTGCTAGTGGCCCCTCCTCAGGGGAGGGACAGCCCCAGCATTTT.

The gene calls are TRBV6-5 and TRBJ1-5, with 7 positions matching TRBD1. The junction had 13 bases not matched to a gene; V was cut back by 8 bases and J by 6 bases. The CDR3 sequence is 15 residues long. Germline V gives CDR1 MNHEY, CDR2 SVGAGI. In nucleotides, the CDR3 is TGTGCCAGCGGTTGGAAGGGGGCGGATACTCAGCCCCAGCATTTT. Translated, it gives CASGWKGADTQPQHF.

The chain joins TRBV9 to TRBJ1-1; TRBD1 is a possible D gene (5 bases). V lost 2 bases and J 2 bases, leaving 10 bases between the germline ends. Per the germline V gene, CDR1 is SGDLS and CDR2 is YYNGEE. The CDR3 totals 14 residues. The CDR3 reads CASSVRGDNTEAFF. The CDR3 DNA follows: TGTGCCAGCAGCGTGCGCGGGGACAACACTGAAGCTTTCTTT.

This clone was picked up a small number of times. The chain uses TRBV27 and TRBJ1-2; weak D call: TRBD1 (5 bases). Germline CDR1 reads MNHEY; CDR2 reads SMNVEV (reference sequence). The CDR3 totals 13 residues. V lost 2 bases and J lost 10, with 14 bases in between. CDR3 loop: CASSLAGAGYYTF. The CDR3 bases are TGTGCCAGCAGTTTAGCTGGGGCAGGGTACTACACCTTC.

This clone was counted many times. The CDR3 DNA reads as TGCGCCAGCAGCCAGGATTATGGGACAGGGGGCAATCAGCCCCAGCATTTT. This encodes CASSQDYGTGGNQPQHF. The chain has TRBV4-1 and TRBJ1-5, with 10 positions matching TRBD1. Germline V lookup: CDR1 MGHRA, CDR2 YSYEKL. This CDR3 region has 17 residues. After removal of 3 bases from V and 2 bases from J, the junction contained 7 bases not matched to a gene.

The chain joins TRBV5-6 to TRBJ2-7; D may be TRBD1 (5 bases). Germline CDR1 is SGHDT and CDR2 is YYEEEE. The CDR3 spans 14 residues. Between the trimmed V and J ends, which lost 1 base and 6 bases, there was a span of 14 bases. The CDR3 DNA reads TGTGCCAGCAGCTTGTGGCAGGGTAGAAGCGAGCAGTACTTC. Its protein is CASSLWQGRSEQYF. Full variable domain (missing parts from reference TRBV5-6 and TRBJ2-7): DAGVTQSPTHLIKTRGQQVTLRCSPKSGHDTVSWYQQALGQGPQFIFQYYEEEERQRGNFPDRFSGHQFPNYSSELNVNALLLGDSALYLCASSLWQGRSEQYFGPGTRLTVT.

The chain's CDR3 is CASSLYRASYEQYF. CDR3 DNA sequence: TGTGCCAGCAGTTTATACAGGGCGTCCTACGAGCAGTACTTC. V is TRBV27 and J is TRBJ2-7; D might be TRBD1 (6 bases). The V and J ends lost 1 base and 1 base respectively, with 8 bases between them. This CDR3 comprises 14 residues. CDR1 MNHEY and CDR2 SMNVEV come from the germline V gene (reference sequence).